The rows below give T cell receptor beta chains drawn from one sample of a study of read filtering for tumor transcriptome and immune sequencing. TCRdb re-analysed the reads in MiXCR, keeping a single row per CDR3 protein. The sample contains 100,000 to 150,000 distinct CDR3 sequences, over 10% of which appear only once. The sample was a population of CD138-negative cells sorted from bone marrow. These receptors originate from a donor over 35 with multiple myeloma. Each CDR3 is given with its conserved first and last residue. A D gene is named only where the DNA matches it firmly. The size field is filled for only some rows; it gives once, few, many or a size class.

>TRBJ2-7|few|TRBV7-2|.
CASSFGGAGYEQYF
TGCGCCAGCAGCTTCGGTGGGGCCGGCTACGAGCAGTACTTC
>TRBJ2-2|many|TRBV12-3/TRBV12-4|TRBD2
CASRGRGTGELFF
TGTGCCAGCAGGGGGAGGGGTACCGGGGAGCTGTTTTTT
>TRBJ1-6|.|TRBV19|.
CASSTVMTRGVNSPLHF
TGTGCCAGTAGTACCGTCATGACCAGAGGCGTCAACTCACCCCTCCACTTT
>TRBJ2-1|many|TRBV3-1|TRBD1
CASSQGRIKDRVVWEQFF
TGTGCCAGCAGCCAAGGTCGGATAAAGGACAGGGTGGTGTGGGAGCAGTTCTTC
>TRBJ2-6|many|TRBV7-2|.
CASSFPSSGANVLTF
TGTGCCAGCAGCTTCCCTTCCTCTGGGGCCAACGTCCTGACTTTC
>TRBJ2-2|.|TRBV2|.
CDSLRITNTGELFF
TGTGACAGCCTCCGGATCACCAACACCGGGGAGCTGTTTTTT
>TRBJ1-2|many|TRBV20-1|TRBD1
CSATGTGAYTF
TGCAGTGCTACTGGGACAGGGGCTTATACCTTC
>TRBJ2-7|many|TRBV20-1|TRBD2
CSANRLAGYEQYF
TGCAGTGCTAATCGACTAGCGGGCTACGAGCAGTACTTC
>TRBJ2-2|many|TRBV5-1|TRBD1
CASSGQGISNTGELFF
TGCGCCAGCAGTGGACAGGGGATATCGAACACCGGGGAGCTGTTTTTT
>TRBJ2-2|few|TRBV20-1|.
CSARTGYTGELFF
TGCAGTGCTAGAACAGGGTACACCGGGGAGCTGTTTTTT
>TRBJ2-5|few|TRBV6-2/TRBV6-3|TRBD2
CASSPGGASVRTQYF
TGTGCCAGCAGTCCCGGGGGGGCATCCGTCCGGACCCAGTACTTC
>TRBJ2-1|many|TRBV29-1|TRBD2
CSGGTTANNEQFF
TGCAGCGGAGGGACTACTGCGAACAATGAGCAGTTCTTC
>TRBJ1-5|many|TRBV6-5|TRBD1
CASRVGTGTDQPQHF
TGTGCCAGCAGAGTAGGGACAGGGACCGATCAGCCCCAGCATTTT
>TRBJ2-1|many|TRBV28|.
CASSSGGGGTYNEQFF
TGTGCCAGCAGTTCCGGAGGAGGGGGTACCTACAATGAGCAGTTCTTC
>TRBJ2-2|few|TRBV7-8|TRBD1
CASSLESGGTGELFF
TGTGCCAGCAGCTTAGAGTCAGGGGGCACCGGGGAGCTGTTTTTT